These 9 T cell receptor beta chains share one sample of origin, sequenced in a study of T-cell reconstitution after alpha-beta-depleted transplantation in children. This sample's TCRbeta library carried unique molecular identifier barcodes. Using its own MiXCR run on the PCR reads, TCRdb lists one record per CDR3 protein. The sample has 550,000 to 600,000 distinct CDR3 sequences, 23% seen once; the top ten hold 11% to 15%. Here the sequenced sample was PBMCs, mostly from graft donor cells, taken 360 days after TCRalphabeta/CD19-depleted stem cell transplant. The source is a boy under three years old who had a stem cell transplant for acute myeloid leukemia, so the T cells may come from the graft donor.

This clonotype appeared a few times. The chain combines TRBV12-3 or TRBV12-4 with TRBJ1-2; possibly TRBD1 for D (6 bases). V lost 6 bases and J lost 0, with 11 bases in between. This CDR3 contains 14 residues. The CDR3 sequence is CASRTGGANYGYTF. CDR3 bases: TGTGCCAGCAGGACAGGAGGGGCTAACTATGGCTACACCTTC.

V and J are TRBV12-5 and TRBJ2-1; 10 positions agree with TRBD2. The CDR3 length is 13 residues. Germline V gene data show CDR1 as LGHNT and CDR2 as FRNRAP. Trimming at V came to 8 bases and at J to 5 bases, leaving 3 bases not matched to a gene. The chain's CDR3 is CASSSGGNNEQFF. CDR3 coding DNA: TGTGCTAGTTCTAGCGGGGGAAACAATGAGCAGTTCTTC.

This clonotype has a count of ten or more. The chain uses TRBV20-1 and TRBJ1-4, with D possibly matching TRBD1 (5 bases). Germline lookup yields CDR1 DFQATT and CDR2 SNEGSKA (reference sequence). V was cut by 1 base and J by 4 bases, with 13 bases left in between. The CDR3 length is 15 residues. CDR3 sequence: CSARGHIGDNEKLFF. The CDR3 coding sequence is TGCAGTGCTAGAGGTCACATAGGGGATAATGAAAAACTGTTTTTT.

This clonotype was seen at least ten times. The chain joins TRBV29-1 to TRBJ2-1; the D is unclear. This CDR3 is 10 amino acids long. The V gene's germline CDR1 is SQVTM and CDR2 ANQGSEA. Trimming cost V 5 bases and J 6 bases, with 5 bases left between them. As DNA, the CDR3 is TGCAGCGTTAGTGGCAATGAGCAGTTCTTC. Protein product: CSVSGNEQFF.

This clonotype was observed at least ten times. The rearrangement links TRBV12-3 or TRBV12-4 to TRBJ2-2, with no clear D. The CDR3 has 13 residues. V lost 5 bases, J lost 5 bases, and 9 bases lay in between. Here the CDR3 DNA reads TGTGCCAGCAGTCCCCTCATGACCGGGGAGCTGTTTTTT. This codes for CASSPLMTGELFF.

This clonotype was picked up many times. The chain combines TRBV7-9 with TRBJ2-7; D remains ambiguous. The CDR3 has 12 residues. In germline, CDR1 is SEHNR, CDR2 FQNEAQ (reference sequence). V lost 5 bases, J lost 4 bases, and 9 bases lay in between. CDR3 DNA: TGTGCCAGCAGCCCCGGCCGGTACGAGCAGTACTTC. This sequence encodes CASSPGRYEQYF.

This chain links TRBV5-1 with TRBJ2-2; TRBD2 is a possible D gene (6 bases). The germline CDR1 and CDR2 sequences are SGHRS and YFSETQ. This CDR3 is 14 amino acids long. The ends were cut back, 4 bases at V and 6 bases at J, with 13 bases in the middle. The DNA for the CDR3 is TGCGCCAGCAGCACCGGGACTCTATCCGGGGAGCTGTTTTTT. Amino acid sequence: CASSTGTLSGELFF.

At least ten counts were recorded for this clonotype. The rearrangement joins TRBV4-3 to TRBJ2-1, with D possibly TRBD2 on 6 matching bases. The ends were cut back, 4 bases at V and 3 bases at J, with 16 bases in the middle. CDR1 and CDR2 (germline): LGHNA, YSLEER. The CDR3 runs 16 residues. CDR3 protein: CASSPLPGDFYNEQFF. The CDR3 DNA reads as TGCGCCAGCAGCCCTCTGCCGGGGGATTTCTACAATGAGCAGTTCTTC.

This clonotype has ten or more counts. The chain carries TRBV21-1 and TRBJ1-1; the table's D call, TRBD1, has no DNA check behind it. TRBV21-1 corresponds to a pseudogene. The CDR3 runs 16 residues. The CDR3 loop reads CASSKGPQGIDTEAFF. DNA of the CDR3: TGTGCCAGCAGCAAAGGGCCACAGGGGATAGACACTGAAGCTTTCTTT.